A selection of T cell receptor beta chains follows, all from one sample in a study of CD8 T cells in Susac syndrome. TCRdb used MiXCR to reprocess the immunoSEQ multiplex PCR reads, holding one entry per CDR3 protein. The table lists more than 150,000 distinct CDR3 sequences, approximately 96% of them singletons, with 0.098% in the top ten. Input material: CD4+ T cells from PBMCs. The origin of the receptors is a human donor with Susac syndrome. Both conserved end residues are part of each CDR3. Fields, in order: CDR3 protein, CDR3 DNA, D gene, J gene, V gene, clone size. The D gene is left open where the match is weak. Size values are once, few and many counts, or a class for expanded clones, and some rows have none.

CASSPPRGRGGAEAFF TGTGCCAGCAGTCCCCCGCGGGGGCGAGGGGGGGCTGAAGCTTTCTTT NA TRBJ1-1 TRBV28 NA
CSASLRGESNQPQHF TGCAGTGCTAGCCTGAGGGGAGAGTCCAATCAGCCCCAGCATTTT NA TRBJ1-5 TRBV20-1 NA
CASSELIERTTSTDTQYF TGTGCCAGCAGTGAATTGATAGAACGAACTACTAGCACAGATACGCAGTATTTT NA TRBJ2-3 TRBV6-1 NA
CASSFPGELFF TGTGCCAGCAGCTTTCCCGGGGAGCTGTTTTTT NA TRBJ2-2 TRBV11-2 once
CASSSSGQGPDTQYF TGTGCCAGCAGTTCTTCCGGTCAGGGGCCAGATACGCAGTATTTT NA TRBJ2-3 TRBV12-3/TRBV12-4 NA
CASSYSSYNEQFF TGTGCCAGCAGTTACAGCTCCTACAATGAGCAGTTCTTC NA TRBJ2-1 TRBV6-2/TRBV6-3 NA
CSVGLQGNTEAFF TGCAGCGTTGGACTACAGGGGAACACTGAAGCTTTCTTT NA TRBJ1-1 TRBV29-1 once
CASSHSRAGETQYF TGTGCCAGCAGCCATAGCCGGGCAGGGGAGACCCAGTACTTC NA TRBJ2-5 TRBV7-8 NA
CASSQGQGDQPQHF TGTGCCAGCAGCCAAGGGCAGGGAGATCAGCCCCAGCATTTT NA TRBJ1-5 TRBV3-1 NA
CAWSATGIGTSGYTF TGTGCCTGGAGTGCCACAGGGATAGGAACTAGTGGCTACACCTTC NA TRBJ1-2 TRBV30 NA
CASSSSDRRANEQFF TGTGCCAGCAGCTCTTCGGACCGGCGTGCCAATGAGCAGTTCTTC NA TRBJ2-1 TRBV9 NA
CASSPEGVQNSPLHF TGCGCCAGCAGCCCCGAGGGGGTTCAGAATTCACCCCTCCACTTT NA TRBJ1-6 TRBV5-1 NA
CASSSNRGLETQYF TGTGCCAGCAGCTCCAACAGGGGCCTGGAGACCCAGTACTTC TRBD1 TRBJ2-5 TRBV5-6 few
CAWGTGPGYGYTF TGTGCCTGGGGGACAGGGCCTGGCTATGGCTACACCTTC TRBD1 TRBJ1-2 TRBV30 NA
CASSLGGSLVTEAFF TGTGCCAGCAGCTTAGGCGGGAGTTTGGTCACTGAAGCTTTCTTT NA TRBJ1-1 TRBV11-2 NA
CASSVLGSVTTDTQYF TGTGCCAGCAGCGTCCTGGGCAGCGTTACAACAGATACGCAGTATTTT NA TRBJ2-3 TRBV9 NA
CASSYLTGEFSNSPLHF TGTGCCAGCAGCTACTTGACAGGGGAGTTCAGTAATTCACCCCTCCACTTT TRBD1 TRBJ1-6 TRBV5-4 NA
CAISEGRRGGADYGYTF TGTGCCATCAGTGAAGGACGACGGGGGGGCGCCGACTATGGCTACACCTTC NA TRBJ1-2 TRBV10-3 NA
CASSLTGTSGGQQFF TGTGCCAGCAGCCTAACCGGGACTAGCGGGGGACAGCAGTTCTTC TRBD2 TRBJ2-1 TRBV14 NA
CAWSNRGPTEAFF TGTGCCTGGAGTAACAGGGGACCGACAGAAGCTTTCTTT TRBD1 TRBJ1-1 TRBV30 NA
CATSRVVSGGSYEQYF TGTGCCACCAGCAGAGTGGTTAGCGGGGGTTCCTACGAGCAGTACTTC TRBD2 TRBJ2-7 TRBV15 NA
CAWRQGGFSPLHF TGTGCCTGGCGACAGGGGGGTTTTTCACCCCTCCACTTT TRBD1 TRBJ1-6 TRBV30 NA
CASRGRDRENTEAFF TGTGCCAGTAGGGGACGGGACAGGGAGAACACTGAAGCTTTCTTT TRBD1 TRBJ1-1 TRBV19 NA
CASSPKGGNQPQHF TGTGCCAGCTCACCAAAAGGGGGCAATCAGCCCCAGCATTTT NA TRBJ1-5 TRBV18 NA
CASSLAGGLGDTQYF TGTGCCAGCAGTTTGGCGGGGGGGCTTGGAGATACGCAGTATTTT TRBD2 TRBJ2-3 TRBV27 NA
CASSQGSGGTADTQYF TGTGCCAGCTCACAGGGCAGCGGGGGGACCGCGGATACGCAGTATTTT TRBD2 TRBJ2-3 TRBV18 NA
CASRTGTIYNEQFF TGTGCCAGCAGAACCGGGACCATTTACAATGAGCAGTTCTTC NA TRBJ2-1 TRBV6-5 NA
CASSLIPASLWEQYF TGTGCCAGCAGCTTAATTCCCGCTAGCCTTTGGGAGCAGTACTTC NA TRBJ2-7 TRBV7-3 NA
CASSPGTEPYYGYTF TGTGCCAGCAGCCCCGGGACAGAACCTTACTATGGCTACACCTTC TRBD1 TRBJ1-2 TRBV5-6 NA
CSVEGGPLQETQYF TGCAGCGTTGAAGGAGGGCCATTGCAAGAGACCCAGTACTTC NA TRBJ2-5 TRBV29-1 NA
CASSVRGVSYNEQFF TGTGCCAGCAGCGTCCGGGGGGTCTCCTACAATGAGCAGTTCTTC TRBD2 TRBJ2-1 TRBV9 NA
CASSPYPESGYTF TGCGCCAGCAGCCCCTATCCCGAATCTGGCTACACCTTC NA TRBJ1-2 TRBV4-1 NA
CSARTRGNGELFF TGCAGTGCTAGGACGAGGGGGAATGGGGAGCTGTTTTTT NA TRBJ2-2 TRBV20-1 NA
CASSDAGPGNTIYF TGTGCCAGCAGTGACGCAGGCCCTGGAAACACCATATATTTT NA TRBJ1-3 TRBV2 NA
CASTTGVQPQHF TGTGCCAGCACCACAGGGGTTCAGCCCCAGCATTTT TRBD1 TRBJ1-5 TRBV6-1 NA
CASTSGGARADTQYF TGTGCCAGCACTTCCGGGGGGGCCCGGGCAGATACGCAGTATTTT TRBD2 TRBJ2-3 TRBV6-5 NA
CATSRGFGSGLQETQYF TGTGCCACCAGCAGAGGGTTTGGGTCGGGGCTACAGGAGACCCAGTACTTC NA TRBJ2-5 TRBV15 NA
CASSGDVGGQETQYF TGTGCCAGCAGCGGGGACGTCGGGGGGCAAGAGACCCAGTACTTC TRBD2 TRBJ2-5 TRBV9 NA
CASSILGQGSTEAFF TGTGCCAGTAGTATTCTGGGACAGGGAAGCACTGAAGCTTTCTTT TRBD1 TRBJ1-1 TRBV19 NA
CSARADFNEQFF TGCAGTGCTAGGGCGGATTTCAATGAGCAGTTCTTC NA TRBJ2-1 TRBV20-1 NA
CATSRVRGSMGPNEQFF TGTGCCACCAGCAGAGTCCGCGGTAGTATGGGCCCAAATGAGCAGTTCTTC NA TRBJ2-1 TRBV15 NA
CASSPRPAHRVGRETQYF TGTGCCAGCAGCCCACGACCAGCACACAGGGTTGGGCGAGAGACCCAGTACTTC NA TRBJ2-5 TRBV7-2 NA
CATKANTGELFF TGTGCAACTAAGGCGAACACCGGGGAGCTGTTTTTT NA TRBJ2-2 TRBV24-1 NA
CASSLPGQINEQYF TGTGCCAGCAGTTTGCCCGGACAGATAAACGAGCAGTACTTC NA TRBJ2-7 TRBV28 NA
CASSQDFGDTQYF TGCGCCAGCAGCCAAGATTTTGGGGATACGCAGTATTTT NA TRBJ2-3 TRBV4-3 NA
CSARLVREQYF TGCAGTGCTCGCCTCGTGCGGGAGCAGTACTTC NA TRBJ2-7 TRBV20-1 NA
CASSLAGAQPQHF TGTGCCAGCAGCTTGGCAGGGGCCCAGCCCCAGCATTTT NA TRBJ1-5 TRBV7-9 NA
CASRPRPHSGANVLTF TGTGCCAGCAGACCACGCCCCCACTCTGGGGCCAACGTCCTGACTTTC NA TRBJ2-6 TRBV12-3/TRBV12-4 NA
CASSLGLAGGYEQFF TGTGCCAGCAGCTTAGGTCTAGCGGGGGGATACGAGCAGTTCTTC TRBD2 TRBJ2-1 TRBV11-2 few
CASSLGLVGRLPYF TGTGCCAGCAGCTTAGGCCTCGTTGGGAGGCTACCGTACTTC NA TRBJ2-5 TRBV13 NA
CSARGDAGSGGTETQYF TGCAGTGCTAGGGGGGATGCTGGGAGCGGGGGGACGGAGACCCAGTACTTC TRBD2 TRBJ2-5 TRBV20-1 NA
CASRFNSYEQYF TGTGCCAGCAGATTTAACTCCTACGAGCAGTACTTC NA TRBJ2-7 TRBV12-3/TRBV12-4 NA
CASGYIIGSTDTQYF TGTGCCAGCGGATACATAATAGGAAGCACAGATACGCAGTATTTT NA TRBJ2-3 TRBV2 NA
CSAGWTDEAFF TGCAGTGCTGGGTGGACCGATGAAGCTTTCTTT NA TRBJ1-1 TRBV20-1 NA
CASASGNTIYF TGTGCCAGTGCCTCTGGAAACACCATATATTTT NA TRBJ1-3 TRBV12-3/TRBV12-4 NA
CASSFVAGGSGEQFF TGTGCCAGCAGTTTCGTAGCGGGGGGATCTGGAGAGCAGTTCTTC TRBD2 TRBJ2-1 TRBV12-3/TRBV12-4 NA
CASSLSGTSGGNEQFF TGTGCCAGCAGCCTGTCCGGGACTAGCGGGGGTAATGAGCAGTTCTTC TRBD2 TRBJ2-1 TRBV9 NA
CAWRRGGIGELFF TGTGCCTGGAGGCGGGGGGGCATCGGGGAGCTGTTTTTT TRBD2 TRBJ2-2 TRBV30 NA
CASSPDLGSYNEQFF TGCGCCAGCAGCCCGGACTTGGGGTCCTACAATGAGCAGTTCTTC NA TRBJ2-1 TRBV5-1 NA
CASSLPTGTGYTEAFF TGTGCCAGCAGCTTACCTACCGGGACAGGATACACTGAAGCTTTCTTT TRBD1 TRBJ1-1 TRBV5-6 NA